This T cell receptor beta chain emerged from a study of blood T cells in healthy people across ages. This clonotype was recorded a few times. Its antigen is unidentified. Trimming took off 2 bases at V and 3 bases at J, with 20 bases between the two ends. Germline V gene lookup returns CDR1 DFQATT and CDR2 SNEGSKA (reference sequence). The CDR3 sequence is 16 residues long. Next came a second PCR, run for roughly 6 to 11 cycles, which used a sample-barcoded 5' primer along with a J-beta primer mix. TCRdb reprocessed the 5' RACE reads via MiXCR and lists one record per CDR3 protein. Among about 1.6 million distinct CDR3 sequences listed, 30% to 35% were seen once. Study observations and caveats: Per million T cells, TCR beta diversity dropped about linearly as age rose.

The rearrangement links TRBV20-1 to TRBJ2-7; a possible D gene is TRBD2 (6 bases). The sequencing input was blood. This TCR derives from a woman aged 30 to 39 in good health. CDR3: CSARPPRGGTHYEQYF. The CDR3, as DNA: TGCAGTGCTAGACCGCCCCGGGGCGGGACCCACTACGAGCAGTACTTC.